This TCR beta chain was obtained from a study of T-cell reconstitution after alpha-beta-depleted transplantation in children. Study-level results: By about two months after transplant, alpha-beta T cells reportedly arose from several hundred graft clones that had expanded. At the one-year point after transplant, T-cell counts and TCRbeta diversity were found to come mostly from T cells that had been newly produced. Some patients' high day-60 TCRbeta diversity was attributed to recipient cells surviving conditioning.

Researchers prepared the TCRbeta library using unique molecular identifiers, the study reports. TCRdb analysed the PCR reads with MiXCR anew, one entry per CDR3 protein. The sample shows approximately 230,000 distinct CDR3 sequences, about 24% of them seen only once. The length of the CDR3 is 11 residues. CDR1 is SQVTM and CDR2 is ANQGSEA in the germline V gene. The V end lost 3 bases, the J end lost 3 bases, and 5 bases lay between the germline ends. Turning to this clonotype: Its target is unknown.

V usage is TRBV29-1 and J usage is TRBJ2-5; D call uncertain. The TCR comes from a female patient aged 2-10 years who had a stem cell transplant for congenital amegakaryocytic thrombocytopenia, so the T cells may come from the graft donor. The input for sequencing was PBMCs, mostly from graft donor cells, taken 360 days after TCRalphabeta/CD19-depleted stem cell transplant. CDR3 loop: CSVEQKETQYF. DNA for the CDR3: TGCAGCGTTGAGCAGAAAGAGACCCAGTACTTC.